This T cell receptor (beta chain) was obtained from a study of T-cell reconstitution after alpha-beta-depleted transplantation in children. The TCRbeta library was prepared with unique molecular identifiers. TCRdb itself ran the PCR reads through MiXCR, one entry per CDR3 protein. Of 45,000 to 70,000 distinct CDR3 sequences listed, approximately 43% are singletons. Trimming removed 5 bases from V and 2 bases from J, with 14 bases in between. The length of the CDR3 is 15 residues. Germline V gene data show CDR1 as SGHTA and CDR2 as FQGNSA. The sequences come from PBMCs, mostly from graft donor cells, collected 360 days after TCRalphabeta/CD19-depleted stem cell transplant. The receptor comes from a male patient younger than 18 who had a stem cell transplant for acute lymphoblastic leukemia, so the T cells may come from the graft donor. The chain joins TRBV7-2 to TRBJ2-3; D call uncertain. The chain's CDR3 is CASSPNPVPTDTQYF. CDR3 in DNA: TGTGCCAGCAGCCCCAATCCAGTCCCCACAGATACGCAGTATTTT. The complete variable domain, with remaining parts taken from reference TRBV7-2 and TRBJ2-3, reads GAGVSQSPSNKVTEKGKDVELRCDPISGHTALYWYRQSLGQGLEFLIYFQGNSAPDKSGLPSDRFSAERTGGSVSTLTIQRTQQEDSAVYLCASSPNPVPTDTQYFGPGTRLTVL.